This T cell receptor (beta chain) appears in the sequencing data of a study of shared clonotypes between healthy human individuals. Measured with immunoSEQ multiplex PCR; TCRdb has only the in-frame clones, and not every one. Here the sample spans about 1 million clones, roughly 80% being singletons. V was cut by 5 bases and J by 7 bases, with 16 bases left in between. The CDR3 runs 13 residues. CDR1 and CDR2 from the germline V gene are SGHRS and YFSETQ. This rearrangement joins TRBV5-1 to TRBJ2-7; D may be TRBD2 (5 bases). The clonotype comes from a man in his late teens or twenties in good health. Sequencing used memory CD4+ T cells sorted from blood. The subset was: CD45RA-negative fraction. For the CDR3, the DNA is TGCGCCAGCAGAGGCACCGGATGGGAGGAGCAGTACTTC. Its translation is CASRGTGWEEQYF.